This T cell receptor (beta chain) was sequenced during a study of shared clonotypes between healthy human individuals. The wider study: Researchers assigned three CD4 naive, three CD4 memory, two CD8 naive and one CD8 memory plate to each donor.

There are 16 residues in the CDR3. Germline lookup yields CDR1 SEHNR and CDR2 FQNEAQ (reference sequence). V dropped 4 bases and J dropped 6; count of bases not matched to a gene: 7. Clones were read by immunoSEQ multiplex PCR, and TCRdb kept only the in-frame ones, dropping some. Of just over 2,000,000 clones detected, 85% to 95% appear once; the ten largest clones hold 0.1% to 0.15%. The receptor's source is a young man in good health. The V and J genes are TRBV7-9 and TRBJ2-2; 11 bases map to TRBD1. The sample was naive CD4+ T cells sorted from blood. Regarding subset: CD45RA+ positively selected. CDR3 DNA: TGTGCCAGCAGCTCTAAGGGACAGGGGGATGCCGGGGAGCTGTTTTTT. Amino acids: CASSSKGQGDAGELFF.